Below are 12 T cell receptor beta chains sequenced from a single sample in a study of OX40 agonist ivuxolimab in advanced cancers. Some clones are missing from TCRdb's copy, which holds only in-frame ones; the method was immunoSEQ multiplex PCR. Of fewer than 90,000 clones listed, about 85% are singletons. The input for sequencing was CD4+ or CD8+ T cells sorted from blood, taken in a trial of the OX40 agonist ivuxolimab. These receptors were collected from an adult with an advanced solid tumor such as melanoma, head and neck, liver or kidney cancer.

The chain has TRBV7-2 and TRBJ2-3, with D possibly being TRBD2 (6 bases). The length of the CDR3 is 15 residues. The germline CDR1 and CDR2 sequences are SGHTA and FQGNSA. Trimming took off 2 bases at V and 0 bases at J, with 9 bases between the two ends. Written as DNA, the CDR3 is TGTGCCAGCAGCTTACGCGGAGGGAGCACAGATACGCAGTATTTT. Protein sequence: CASSLRGGSTDTQYF.

This chain connects TRBV4-1 to TRBJ1-2, with a weak D call TRBD1 (5 bases). CDR3 length: 17 residues. Looked up from germline, CDR1 is MGHRA and CDR2 is YSYEKL. Trimming stripped 3 bases from V and 1 base from J, with 18 bases between. CDR3 DNA sequence: TGCGCCAGCAGCCAGCCCAACAGGAAAGCCATTAACTATGGCTACACCTTC. Protein: CASSQPNRKAINYGYTF.

This rearrangement joins TRBV2 to TRBJ2-6, with unresolved D. V shed 6 bases and J shed 1 base, with 13 bases lying between them. This CDR3 is 16 amino acids long. The V gene's germline CDR1 is SNHLY and CDR2 FYNNEI. The CDR3 DNA reads as TGTGCCAGCAGCCCAAGGAAGATATCTGGGGCCAACGTCCTGACTTTC. Protein: CASSPRKISGANVLTF.

The chain couples TRBV6-4 to TRBJ1-1; possibly TRBD1 for D (5 bases). Trimming removed 6 bases at V and 0 bases at J, with 11 bases between. CDR1 MRHNA and CDR2 SNTAGT come from the germline V gene. This CDR3 comprises 14 residues. Written as DNA, the CDR3 is TGTGCCAGCAGGCAGGGAGGGTTGAACACTGAAGCTTTCTTT. Amino acids: CASRQGGLNTEAFF.

This chain uses TRBV7-2 with TRBJ2-1, with 7 positions matching TRBD2. Germline V gene sequence: CDR1 SGHTA, CDR2 FQGNSA. The V gene end was trimmed by 5 bases and the J gene end by 9 bases; junction bases not matched to a gene: 7. This CDR3 has 13 residues. In DNA form, the CDR3 reads TGTGCCAGCAGCCCCCGGACTAGGGTTGAGCAGTTCTTC. It codes for CASSPRTRVEQFF.

This chain links TRBV28 with TRBJ1-5; no clear D. The CDR3 extends over 14 amino acids. Looked up from germline, CDR1 is MDHEN and CDR2 is SYDVKM. The V and J ends lost 3 bases and 3 bases respectively, with 9 bases between them. CDR3 sequence reads: CASSLYQDNQPQHF. CDR3 DNA sequence: TGTGCCAGCAGTTTGTATCAGGACAATCAGCCCCAGCATTTT.

This chain connects TRBV14 to TRBJ2-7; tentative D call: TRBD1 (7 bases). CDR3 length: 17 amino acids. CDR1 and CDR2 from the germline V gene are SGHDN and FVKESK. V lost 2 bases and J 5 bases, leaving 22 bases between the germline ends. The CDR3 DNA sequence: TGTGCCAGCAGCCAATATCCCCCGAGGAGGGGGCAAGACGAGCAGTACTTC. Residues: CASSQYPPRRGQDEQYF.

This clone has only one observation. The chain joins TRBV10-3 to TRBJ2-2, with TRBD1 identical over 10 bases. The germline gives CDR1 ENHRY, CDR2 SYGVKD. This CDR3 region has 17 residues. With 7 bases clipped from V and 6 bases from J, the junction kept 14 bases outside the gene matches. CDR3 sequence: CAIMGDRGKTTPGELFF. In DNA, the CDR3 is TGTGCCATCATGGGGGACAGGGGAAAGACAACACCCGGGGAGCTGTTTTTT.

V usage is TRBV5-4 and J usage is TRBJ1-3; D perhaps matches TRBD1 (5 bases). The V gene's germline CDR1 is SGHNT and CDR2 YYREEE (reference sequence). This CDR3 has 14 residues. V was shortened by 2 bases and J by 2 bases, with 8 bases between the two germline ends. As DNA, the CDR3 is TGTGCCAGCAGCTTAGACAGCCCTGGAAACACCATATATTTT. It specifies CASSLDSPGNTIYF. The variable domain in full, completed from reference TRBV5-4 and TRBJ1-3, reads ETGVTQSPTHLIKTRGQQVTLRCSSQSGHNTVSWYQQALGQGPQFIFQYYREEENGRGNFPPRFSGLQFPNYSSELNVNALELDDSALYLCASSLDSPGNTIYFGEGSWLTVV.

V usage is TRBV30 and J usage is TRBJ1-1; D remains unclear. Trimming pared 2 bases from V and 2 bases from J, leaving 12 bases between. The V gene's germline CDR1 is GTSNPN and CDR2 SVGIG (reference sequence). The length of the CDR3 is 14 residues. CDR3 residues: CAWSISQSNTEAFF. The CDR3 DNA is TGTGCCTGGAGTATTTCACAGAGCAACACTGAAGCTTTCTTT. Variable domain in full (rest from reference TRBV30 and TRBJ1-1): SQTIHQWPATLVQPVGSPLSLECTVEGTSNPNLYWYRQAAGRGLQLLFYSVGIGQISSEVPQNLSASRPQDRQFILSSKKLLLSDSGFYLCAWSISQSNTEAFFGQGTRLTVV.

This clone came up once. The chain couples TRBV29-1 to TRBJ2-7, with a tentative D call TRBD2 (6 bases). The germline gives CDR1 SQVTM, CDR2 ANQGSEA. CDR3 length equals 11 residues. The V end lost 7 bases, the J end lost 4 bases, and 11 bases lay between the germline ends. DNA for the CDR3: TGCAGCGCGGGACTCAGTTACGAGCAGTACTTC. Its protein product is CSAGLSYEQYF.

The chain has TRBV28 and TRBJ2-3; maybe TRBD2 (6 bases). The CDR3 is made up of 17 amino acids. Trimming pared 5 bases from V and 1 base from J, leaving 19 bases between. Germline CDR1 and CDR2: MDHEN and SYDVKM. DNA for the CDR3: TGTGCCAGCAGTATACCCCGACTAGTTGAAGGCACAGATACGCAGTATTTT. Residues: CASSIPRLVEGTDTQYF.